One sample yielded the 29 T cell receptor beta chains listed below, sequenced in a study of Ad26.COV2.S vaccination and SARS-CoV-2 variants. The table came from immunoSEQ multiplex PCR; TCRdb's copy has only in-frame clones and leaves some out. The sample carries about 180,000 clones, 70% to 90% recorded once. Material: peripheral blood, obtained after recovery from COVID-19. All receptors come from a human donor who had recovered from COVID-19.

This chain uses TRBV6-5 with TRBJ2-2; D is perhaps TRBD2 (5 bases). Trimming took 6 bases from V and 1 from J, leaving 12 bases between them. The CDR3 consists of 15 residues. CDR1 is MNHEY, CDR2 SVGAGI, per germline. The CDR3 sequence: CASSSAVQNTGELFF. DNA of the CDR3: TGTGCCAGCAGCTCAGCGGTACAGAACACCGGGGAGCTGTTTTTT.

The CDR3 sequence is CASSLAATISTDTQYF. CDR3 DNA sequence: TGCGCCAGCAGCTTGGCGGCGACGATTAGCACAGATACGCAGTATTTT. The chain recombines TRBV5-1 with TRBJ2-3; D ambiguous. The CDR3 totals 16 residues. Trimming took off 0 bases at V and 0 bases at J, with 11 bases between the two ends. CDR1 and CDR2 (germline): SGHRS, YFSETQ. The whole variable domain, filled in from reference TRBV5-1 and TRBJ2-3, reads KAGVTQTPRYLIKTRGQQVTLSCSPISGHRSVSWYQQTPGQGLQFLFEYFSETQRNKGNFPGRFSGRQFSNSRSEMNVSTLELGDSALYLCASSLAATISTDTQYFGPGTRLTVL.

This chain connects TRBV5-6 to TRBJ2-1, with 7 bases that match TRBD1. This CDR3 region has 14 residues. The trim removed 3 bases at V and 4 bases at J, leaving 4 bases unmatched. Germline V gives CDR1 SGHDT, CDR2 YYEEEE. The CDR3 is CASSSGTVYNEQFF. The DNA of the CDR3 is TGTGCCAGCAGCTCCGGGACAGTTTACAATGAGCAGTTCTTC.

The chain links TRBV6-1 to TRBJ1-2; D is undetermined. Germline V lookup: CDR1 MNHNS, CDR2 SASEGT. V was cut by 1 base and J by 8 bases, with 11 bases left in between. The CDR3 has 13 residues. CDR3 residues: CASSEGLRNGYTF. In DNA form, the CDR3 reads TGTGCCAGCAGTGAAGGATTAAGGAACGGCTACACCTTC.

This clone has only a few counts. The chain combines TRBV7-6 with TRBJ2-7, with D uncertain. V lost 3 bases and J lost 0, with 12 bases in between. The CDR3 extends over 15 amino acids. Looked up from germline, CDR1 is SGHVS and CDR2 is FNYEAQ. The CDR3 region has the DNA TGTGCCAGCAGCTTGAGCCCTGGGTCCTCCTACGAGCAGTACTTC. Translation: CASSLSPGSSYEQYF.

J is TRBJ1-6 and V is TRBV7-3, with D possibly being TRBD1 (6 bases). Trimming stripped 5 bases from V and 5 bases from J, with 13 bases between. The CDR3 loop spans 15 amino acids. Germline V gives CDR1 SGHTA, CDR2 FQGTGA. The CDR3 DNA sequence: TGTGCCAGCAGCCTCCAGTCAGGGGATAATTCACCCCTCCACTTT. Amino acid sequence: CASSLQSGDNSPLHF.

The chain is built from TRBV11-2 and TRBJ2-7; no firm D call. Trimming removed 0 bases at V and 6 bases at J, with 6 bases between. Germline V lookup: CDR1 SGHAT, CDR2 FQNNGV. This CDR3 comprises 12 residues. The CDR3 reads CASSLDRTEQYF. In DNA form, the CDR3 reads TGTGCCAGCAGCTTAGACCGAACCGAGCAGTACTTC. Full variable domain (remainder filled in from reference TRBV11-2 and TRBJ2-7): EAGVAQSPRYKIIEKRQSVAFWCNPISGHATLYWYQQILGQGPKLLIQFQNNGVVDDSQLPKDRFSAERLKGVDSTLKIQPAKLEDSAVYLCASSLDRTEQYFGPGTRLTVT.

This clone was seen more than once but under ten times. The chain uses TRBV3-1 (or the pseudogene TRBV3-2) and TRBJ2-2; the D gene is possibly TRBD2 (5 bases). CDR3 size: 17 residues. CDR1 is LGHDT and CDR2 is YNNKEL in the germline V gene (reference sequence). The germline V and J ends were trimmed by 4 bases and 0 bases, with 15 bases remaining between them. CDR3 region: CASSRPSGESNTGELFF. For the CDR3, the DNA is TGTGCCAGCAGCCGTCCCTCCGGGGAATCGAACACCGGGGAGCTGTTTTTT.

This clone was counted at least ten times. This sample includes further DNA sequences coding for the same CDR3. The gene calls are TRBV15 and TRBJ1-1, with a tentative D call TRBD1 (6 bases). The CDR3 contains 15 residues. V lost 1 base to trimming and J lost 1 base, with 10 bases between them. The germline V gene encodes CDR1 LNHNV and CDR2 YYDKDF (reference sequence). Here the CDR3 DNA reads TGTGCCACCAGCAGAGTTGGACAGACGAACACTGAAGCTTTCTTT. Encoded protein: CATSRVGQTNTEAFF.

The rearrangement links TRBV25-1 to TRBJ2-7; D gene uncertain. CDR3 length equals 14 residues. The V gene lost 2 bases and the J gene lost 0 bases, with 8 bases spanning the gap. Germline CDR1 reads MGHDK; CDR2 reads SYGVNS. In DNA form, the CDR3 reads TGTGCCAGCAGTGAACGTGGGATCTCCTACGAGCAGTACTTC. Protein sequence: CASSERGISYEQYF.

This clone was detected only once. The rearrangement joins TRBV15 to TRBJ2-1; D remains ambiguous. CDR3 length: 20 residues. Trimming removed 0 bases at V and 3 bases at J, with 24 bases between. Germline CDR1 LNHNV, CDR2 YYDKDF (reference sequence). This chain's CDR3 is CATSRDLLGPIAEIYNEQFF. CDR3 nucleotide sequence: TGTGCCACCAGCAGAGATCTACTCGGTCCGATTGCGGAGATCTACAATGAGCAGTTCTTC. Full variable domain (outside the CDR3, taken from reference TRBV15 and TRBJ2-1): DAMVIQNPRYQVTQFGKPVTLSCSQTLNHNVMYWYQQKSSQAPKLLFHYYDKDFNNEADTPDNFQSRRPNTSFCFLDIRSPGLGDTAMYLCATSRDLLGPIAEIYNEQFFGPGTRLTVL.

This clone was counted between two and nine times. This chain joins TRBV5-5 and TRBJ1-6; a weak D match, TRBD1 (6 bases). The CDR3 is 17 residues long. Deletions cut 2 bases from V and 6 bases from J, with 18 bases between. The V gene's germline CDR1 is SGHKS and CDR2 YYEKEE (reference sequence). Written as DNA, the CDR3 is TGTGCCAGCAGCTTTACGGCGACAGGTATAACTAATTCACCCCTCCACTTT. This codes for CASSFTATGITNSPLHF.

The chain uses TRBV7-6 and TRBJ2-2; D remains unclear. Between the trimmed V and J ends, which lost 2 bases and 6 bases, there was a span of 1 base. The germline gives CDR1 SGHVS, CDR2 FNYEAQ. The CDR3 is 11 residues long. The CDR3 is CASSLSGELFF. CDR3 sequence (DNA): TGTGCCAGCAGCTTATCCGGGGAGCTGTTTTTT.

The rearrangement links TRBV27 to TRBJ2-5; 8 nucleotides align to TRBD2. CDR1 MNHEY and CDR2 SMNVEV come from the germline V gene (reference sequence). CDR3 length: 19 residues. Unmatched junction bases numbered 29, after V lost 10 bases and J lost 7 bases. The CDR3 nucleotides are TGTGCCACCAGCGGGGTCCTGCCGGGGGAAGCGGGGGCCGGTGGGACCCAGTACTTC. The encoded protein is CATSGVLPGEAGAGGTQYF.

The chain combines TRBV27 with TRBJ1-6; a possible D gene is TRBD1 (6 bases). Germline loops: CDR1 MNHEY, CDR2 SMNVEV (reference sequence). The V gene lost 5 bases and the J gene lost 7 bases, with 12 bases spanning the gap. CDR3 length: 14 amino acids. CDR3 nucleotides: TGTGCCAGCAGTCTCAGACAGGCAAATTCACCCCTCCACTTT. As protein: CASSLRQANSPLHF.

The chain is built from TRBV4-1 and TRBJ1-2, with TRBD1 as a possible D gene (5 bases). V was pared by 0 bases and J by 5 bases, with 13 bases between. Germline values: CDR1 MGHRA, CDR2 YSYEKL. This CDR3 is built from 15 residues. The CDR3 here is CASSQDLYRTYGYTF. The CDR3 DNA sequence: TGCGCCAGCAGCCAAGATCTTTACAGGACTTATGGCTACACCTTC.

The chain uses TRBV7-3 and TRBJ2-2; TRBD1 aligns across 7 bases. CDR3 size: 13 residues. V lost 8 bases to trimming and J lost 4 bases; unmatched junction nucleotides: 4. From germline, CDR1 is SGHTA and CDR2 FQGTGA. The CDR3 here is CASGRGTTGELFF. CDR3 in DNA: TGTGCCAGCGGCAGGGGGACCACCGGGGAGCTGTTTTTT. The variable domain in full, completed from reference TRBV7-3 and TRBJ2-2, reads GAGVSQTPSNKVTEKGKYVELRCDPISGHTALYWYRQSLGQGPEFLIYFQGTGAADDSGLPNDRFFAVRPEGSVSTLKIQRTERGDSAVYLCASGRGTTGELFFGEGSRLTVL.

The V gene is TRBV5-6, the J gene TRBJ2-7; 8 bases fit TRBD1. Germline V gene data show CDR1 as SGHDT and CDR2 as YYEEEE. The CDR3 is 12 amino acids. The V segment lost 4 bases and the J segment 6 bases; nucleotides outside the gene matches: 3. CDR3 DNA sequence: TGTGCCAGCAGCAAGACAGGGGCCGAGCAGTACTTC. It translates to CASSKTGAEQYF.

This clone came up a few times. The rearrangement joins TRBV20-1 to TRBJ2-5; TRBD2 agrees at 7 bases. Unmatched junction bases numbered 12, after V lost 3 bases and J lost 5 bases. There are 15 residues in the CDR3. Germline CDR1 reads DFQATT; CDR2 reads SNEGSKA (reference sequence). The CDR3 spells CSASSSGARWETQYF. As DNA, the CDR3 is TGCAGTGCTAGTTCTAGCGGAGCCCGATGGGAGACCCAGTACTTC.

This clone has only a few counts. The chain links TRBV4-1 to TRBJ1-2; D not certain. The CDR3 extends over 11 amino acids. Trimming cost V 6 bases and J 8 bases, with 10 bases left between them. Germline values: CDR1 MGHRA, CDR2 YSYEKL. Here the CDR3 reads CASRGGVGYTF. The DNA for the CDR3 is TGCGCCAGCAGGGGTGGGGTAGGCTACACCTTC.

The V and J genes are TRBV19 and TRBJ1-2, with D perhaps TRBD1 (6 bases). Germline loops: CDR1 LNHDA, CDR2 SQIVND (reference sequence). The germline V and J ends were trimmed by 9 bases and 3 bases, with 17 bases remaining between them. There are 14 residues in the CDR3. The CDR3 reads CASLQGWADYGYTF. The CDR3 bases are TGTGCCAGCCTACAGGGATGGGCTGACTATGGCTACACCTTC.

The rearrangement joins TRBV7-9 to TRBJ2-2; no clear D gene. Germline loops: CDR1 SEHNR, CDR2 FQNEAQ (reference sequence). CDR3 length: 15 residues. V lost 0 bases and J lost 2, with 7 bases in between. The CDR3 loop is CASSLAATNTGELFF. In nucleotides, the CDR3 is TGTGCCAGCAGCTTAGCGGCGACCAACACCGGGGAGCTGTTTTTT.

The J gene is TRBJ1-2, the V gene TRBV7-8; D might be TRBD1 (6 bases). Germline loops: CDR1 SGHVS, CDR2 FQNEAQ. V dropped 5 bases and J dropped 5 bases, with 12 bases sitting between them. This CDR3 spans 13 amino acids. The DNA for the CDR3 is TGTGCCAGCAGCCCGGGGGGCCCATATGGCTACACCTTC. Translated: CASSPGGPYGYTF. Full variable domain (missing parts from reference TRBV7-8 and TRBJ1-2): GAGVSQSPRYKVAKRGQDVALRCDPISGHVSLFWYQQALGQGPEFLTYFQNEAQLDKSGLPSDRFFAERPEGSVSTLKIQRTQQEDSAVYLCASSPGGPYGYTFGSGTRLTVV.

The chain joins TRBV30 to TRBJ1-1; TRBD1 is a possible D gene (5 bases). V gave up 2 bases and J gave up 2 bases, with 15 bases separating them. The CDR3 runs to 15 residues. Germline-derived CDR1 and CDR2 are GTSNPN and SVGIG (reference sequence). The CDR3 DNA follows: TGTGCCTGGAGTTTGGGGGGGACGGCAAACACTGAAGCTTTCTTT. It translates to CAWSLGGTANTEAFF.

This clone has just one count. V is TRBV5-4 and J is TRBJ2-3; no firm D call. The ends were cut back, 0 bases at V and 2 bases at J, with 7 bases in the middle. The CDR3 is made up of 14 amino acids. CDR1 is SGHNT, CDR2 YYREEE, per germline (reference sequence). The CDR3, as DNA: TGTGCCAGCAGCTTGGAGTCAGTCACAGATACGCAGTATTTT. Translating gives CASSLESVTDTQYF.

The chain couples TRBV6-5 to TRBJ2-3; D unresolved. Looked up from germline, CDR1 is MNHEY and CDR2 is SVGAGI. Trimming took 2 bases from V and 1 from J, leaving 10 bases between them. CDR3 length: 15 residues. Written as DNA, the CDR3 is TGTGCCAGCAGTTACCGAGCGATCCGCACAGATACGCAGTATTTT. It is translated as CASSYRAIRTDTQYF.

The V gene is TRBV18, the J gene TRBJ1-2; no definite D call. V lost 0 bases and J lost 4, with 12 bases in between. Per the germline V gene, CDR1 is KGHSH and CDR2 is LQKENI. This CDR3 has 15 amino acids. The CDR3 region is CASSPPPGMSYGYTF. In nucleotides, the CDR3 is TGTGCCAGCTCACCACCCCCGGGTATGAGCTATGGCTACACCTTC.

The rearrangement links TRBV5-1 to TRBJ2-7; TRBD1 matches 9 bases. Germline V gives CDR1 SGHRS, CDR2 YFSETQ. The CDR3 length is 15 residues. V dropped 2 bases and J dropped 2; count of bases not matched to a gene: 5. The chain's CDR3 is CASSFGTGLTYEQYF. The CDR3 nucleotides are TGCGCCAGCAGCTTCGGGACAGGGCTTACCTACGAGCAGTACTTC. The whole variable domain, remainder taken from reference TRBV5-1 and TRBJ2-7, is KAGVTQTPRYLIKTRGQQVTLSCSPISGHRSVSWYQQTPGQGLQFLFEYFSETQRNKGNFPGRFSGRQFSNSRSEMNVSTLELGDSALYLCASSFGTGLTYEQYFGPGTRLTVT.

The rearrangement links TRBV21-1 to TRBJ1-4; the listed D gene, TRBD1, was not tested against the DNA. TRBV21-1 is flagged as a pseudogene. The CDR3 sequence is 16 residues long. The CDR3 DNA sequence: TGTGCCAGCAGCGGGCCCCAGGGTTCAACTAATGAAAAACTGTTTTTT. Translation gives CASSGPQGSTNEKLFF.